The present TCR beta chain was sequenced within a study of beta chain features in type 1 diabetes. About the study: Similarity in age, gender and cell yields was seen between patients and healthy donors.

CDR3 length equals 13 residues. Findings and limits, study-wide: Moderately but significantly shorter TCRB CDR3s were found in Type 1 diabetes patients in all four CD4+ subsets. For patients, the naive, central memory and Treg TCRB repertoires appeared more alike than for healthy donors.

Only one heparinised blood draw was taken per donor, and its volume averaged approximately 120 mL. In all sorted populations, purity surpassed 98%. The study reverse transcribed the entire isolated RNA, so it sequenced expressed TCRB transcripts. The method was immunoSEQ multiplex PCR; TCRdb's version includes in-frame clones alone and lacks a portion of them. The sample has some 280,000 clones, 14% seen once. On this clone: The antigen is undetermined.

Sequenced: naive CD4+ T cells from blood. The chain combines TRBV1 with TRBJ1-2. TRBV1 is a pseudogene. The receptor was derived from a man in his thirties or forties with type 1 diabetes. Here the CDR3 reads CTSSQVLEAGYTF. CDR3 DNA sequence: TGCACCAGCAGCCAAGTCCTGGAAGCGGGCTACACCTTC.